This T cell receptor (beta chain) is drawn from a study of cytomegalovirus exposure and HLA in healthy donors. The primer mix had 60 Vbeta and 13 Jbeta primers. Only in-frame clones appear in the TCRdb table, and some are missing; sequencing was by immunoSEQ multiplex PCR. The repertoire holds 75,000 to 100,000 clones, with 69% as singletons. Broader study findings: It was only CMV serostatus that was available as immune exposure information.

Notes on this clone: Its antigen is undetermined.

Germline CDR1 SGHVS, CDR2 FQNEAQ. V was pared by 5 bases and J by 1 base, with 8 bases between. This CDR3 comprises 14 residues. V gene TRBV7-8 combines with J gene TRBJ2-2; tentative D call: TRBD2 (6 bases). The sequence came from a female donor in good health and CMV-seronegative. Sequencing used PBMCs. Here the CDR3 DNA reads TGTGCCAGCAGCGGGGGGATGAACACCGGGGAGCTGTTTTTT. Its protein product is CASSGGMNTGELFF.